This T cell receptor (beta chain) appears in the sequencing data of a study of CD8+ T cells in alopecia areata. The study, taken as a whole, reports: Higher clonality than in normal scalp was seen in lesional scalp, especially alopecia totalis/universalis.

Markers used for sorting pooled cutaneous lymph node cells were CD4, CD8alpha, NKG2D, NKG2ACE and others. Extracted from the samples, RNA was reverse transcribed into cDNA to serve as the sequencing template. TCRdb keeps only in-frame clones here, not all; method: immunoSEQ multiplex PCR. The sample contains 200,000 to 300,000 clones, none of them singletons. The germline gives CDR1 FNHDT, CDR2 SITEND (reference sequence). Germline trimming cut 4 bases from V and 4 bases from J; bases unmatched to any gene: 8. This CDR3 is built from 15 residues. This clone has more than one count but fewer than ten. Its antigen is still unknown. Genes and germline are mouse. The read falls 4 residues short of the CDR3 end, and the missing part is taken from the germline J gene.

The chain joins TRBV19 to TRBJ2-1, with 7 bases fitting TRBD1. The TCR was taken from a C3H/HeJ mouse with alopecia areata. This strain has MHC haplotype H2-k. The source material was CD4+ T cells sorted from a lymph node. The sequenced CDR3 bases are TGTGCCAGCAGTCCCCGTGGGGACAGATATGCT. Translation gives CASSPRGDRYA. Given in full, the CDR3 is CASSPRGDRYAEQFF.